The rows below give T cell receptor beta chains drawn from one sample of a study of blood T cell repertoires in COVID-19. Clones were sequenced by immunoSEQ multiplex PCR, and TCRdb holds only the in-frame ones, with some missing. This repertoire shows 160,000 or so clones, roughly 90% found once; its top ten account for about 2.3%. The sequenced material came from peripheral blood. These receptors all come from a man aged 18-30 years with acute or convalescent COVID-19. CDR3s include the opening cysteine and the closing phenylalanine or tryptophan. The D gene is left open where the match is weak. The size of a clone is reported for some rows only, either as once, few or many, or as a class for expanded clones.

TRBJ1-6,.,.,TRBV4-1,TGCGCCAGCAGCCAAGATAGTCAGGGAAGAAATTCACCCCTCCACTTT,CASSQDSQGRNSPLHF
TRBJ1-6,.,.,TRBV12-3/TRBV12-4,TGTGCCAGCAGTTCCAGGGGTTCACCCCTCCACTTT,CASSSRGSPLHF
TRBJ2-1,TRBD2,.,TRBV3-1/TRBV3-2,TGTGCCAGCAGCCAAGTCCTAGCGGACTACAATGAGCAGTTCTTC,CASSQVLADYNEQFF
TRBJ1-2,.,few,TRBV19,TGTGCCAGTAGTCTCTCAGGGAATGGCTACACCTTC,CASSLSGNGYTF
TRBJ1-2,.,.,TRBV19,TGTGCCAGTAGTCCCGCGGGGGCTAGGTATGGCTACACCTTC,CASSPAGARYGYTF
TRBJ2-1,TRBD2,.,TRBV27,TGTGCCAGCAGGGACCTTTCCGGGACTAGCGGGGTCAATGAGCAGTTCTTC,CASRDLSGTSGVNEQFF
TRBJ2-5,.,once,TRBV18,TGTGCCAGCTCACCGATAGGACAGACGAAAAGTGTGGACAAGTGGCCCCAGTACTTC,CASSPIGQTKSVDKWPQYF
TRBJ2-5,TRBD1,.,TRBV6-1,TGTGCCAGCAGTGAGGGCCTTACAGGGGGCGGCCGAGGAGAGACCCAGTACTTC,CASSEGLTGGGRGETQYF
TRBJ1-4,.,.,TRBV3-1/TRBV3-2,TGTGCCAGCAGCCAAGATCGTGCTAATGAAAAACTGTTTTTT,CASSQDRANEKLFF
TRBJ2-1,.,.,TRBV11-2,TGTGCCAGCAGCTCGACATTCGAGCAGTTCTTC,CASSSTFEQFF
TRBJ1-2,.,.,TRBV7-9,TGTGCCAGCAGCCCGGGGACTGCCGATCTCTATGGCTACACCTTC,CASSPGTADLYGYTF
TRBJ1-3,TRBD1,.,TRBV5-6,TGTGCCAGCAGCACTGGACAGGGGGGTGGAAACACCATATATTTT,CASSTGQGGGNTIYF
TRBJ1-3,.,.,TRBV19,TGTGCCAGTAGTATTACGACAGGTCTTGGAAACACCATATATTTT,CASSITTGLGNTIYF
TRBJ2-1,TRBD2,.,TRBV5-1,TGCGCCAGCAGGTTGGGACTAGCGGGAGAAAGTGAGCAGTTCTTC,CASRLGLAGESEQFF
TRBJ2-7,TRBD1,.,TRBV6-5,TGTGCCAGCAGTCCAACAGGGGCCTACGAGCAGTACTTC,CASSPTGAYEQYF
TRBJ2-3,.,.,TRBV5-1,TGCGCCAGCAGCTTCAACAGGGCTGGCACAGATACGCAGTATTTT,CASSFNRAGTDTQYF
TRBJ2-7,TRBD2,few,TRBV18,TGTGCCAGCTCATCTGGACTAGCGGGCGAGCAGTACTTC,CASSSGLAGEQYF
TRBJ1-3,.,.,TRBV2,TGTGCCAGCAGCGCTATACAGGGATCTGGAAACACCATATATTTT,CASSAIQGSGNTIYF
TRBJ1-4,.,.,TRBV18,TGTGCCAGCTCACCGTTGTTGATGGTGGAGGCAAGAGCTGGTTTTAATGAAAAACTGTTTTTT,CASSPLLMVEARAGFNEKLFF
TRBJ1-1,.,.,TRBV12-3/TRBV12-4,TGTGCCAGCAGTTTAAGAGCTAACACTGAAGCTTTCTTT,CASSLRANTEAFF
TRBJ1-5,.,once,TRBV5-8,TGTGCCAGCAGCACCGGGGATTGGAGCAATCAGCCCCAGCATTTT,CASSTGDWSNQPQHF
TRBJ2-2,.,.,TRBV7-6,TGTGCCAGCAGCGGGGGGGCGGGCTACACCGGGGAGCTGTTTTTT,CASSGGAGYTGELFF
TRBJ1-5,.,.,TRBV9,TGTGCCAGCAGCGTAGGATCGGGGATAATTAGCAATCAGCCCCAGCATTTT,CASSVGSGIISNQPQHF
TRBJ1-4,.,.,TRBV3-1/TRBV3-2,TGTGCCAGCAGCCCCAGGTCCCCAGGGGAAAAACTGTTTTTT,CASSPRSPGEKLFF
TRBJ2-7,.,.,TRBV19,TGTGCCAGTAGTATAGGAGGTGGAACTACCGAGCAGTACTTC,CASSIGGGTTEQYF
TRBJ2-4,.,once,TRBV7-8,TGTGCCAGCAGCTCCGGGGGTGGTTCCAAAAACATTCAGTACTTC,CASSSGGGSKNIQYF
TRBJ1-4,.,.,TRBV7-9,TGTGCCAGCCGGGGTTCAACTAATGAAAAACTGTTTTTT,CASRGSTNEKLFF
TRBJ2-1,TRBD2,.,TRBV5-1,TGCGCCACCACCAGACTAGCGGGGGGGAATGAGCAGTTCTTC,CATTRLAGGNEQFF
TRBJ2-7,TRBD1,.,TRBV5-5,TGTGCCAGCAGTTTGCTCCAGGGGGCCCGGGAGCAGTACTTC,CASSLLQGAREQYF
TRBJ2-5,.,once,TRBV5-4,TGTGCCAGCAGCTTGATAGATCGGTTTCTAGAGACCCAGTACTTC,CASSLIDRFLETQYF
TRBJ1-1,TRBD1,once,TRBV4-2,TGTGCCAGCAGCCCGGAGGACAGGGTAGCTGAAGCTTTCTTT,CASSPEDRVAEAFF
TRBJ1-5,.,.,TRBV5-1,TGCGCCAGCAGCTTGGACGGACAGATAAATCAGCCCCAGCATTTT,CASSLDGQINQPQHF
TRBJ1-3,TRBD1,.,TRBV15,TGTGCCACCAGCAGAGATCTTTGGGGGGACAGTGGAAACACCATATATTTT,CATSRDLWGDSGNTIYF
TRBJ1-1,.,once,TRBV6-5,TGTGCCAGCAGTTATGAAGGGGCCCGTACTGAAGCTTTCTTT,CASSYEGARTEAFF
TRBJ2-1,TRBD2,few,TRBV6-6,TGTGCCAGCACCTCCCCGGTAGCGGGTTCCTACAATGAGCAGTTCTTC,CASTSPVAGSYNEQFF
TRBJ2-1,.,.,TRBV29-1,TGCAGCGTAGACCTAGATACACCTTACAATGAGCAGTTCTTC,CSVDLDTPYNEQFF
TRBJ2-5,.,.,TRBV7-2,TGTGCCAGCAGCCCCCCGGCAGGGCAAGAGACCCAGTACTTC,CASSPPAGQETQYF
TRBJ1-4,.,.,TRBV6-5,TGTGCCAGCAGTTACTCGTCCCCTCCAACTAATGAAAAACTGTTTTTT,CASSYSSPPTNEKLFF
TRBJ2-3,.,.,TRBV13,TGTGCCAGCAGCCTGATGGGGGAGGAGGGCACAGATACGCAGTATTTT,CASSLMGEEGTDTQYF
TRBJ1-2,TRBD1,.,TRBV6-1,TGTGCCAGCAGTGAAGCTGGGACAGCTAACTATGGCTACACCTTC,CASSEAGTANYGYTF